This T cell receptor beta chain comes out of a study of cytomegalovirus exposure and HLA in healthy donors. The wider study: A previous analysis identified about 110 million unique TCR beta sequences derived from some 170 million T cells. Within an early data release were tens of millions of unique TCRs drawn from HLA-typed donors. Whole-study results and caveats: It is likely that the observed cluster of highly shared sequence variants was a sequencing artifact. TCR beta V- and J-gene trimming, according to a later analysis, was linked to a missense DCLRE1C variant.

Turning to this clone: As yet, its antigen is unknown.

60 Vbeta and 13 Jbeta primers were used in PCR. Using immunoSEQ multiplex PCR, the repertoire was profiled, and TCRdb retains in-frame clones only, with some absent. The sample holds 160,000 or so clones; approximately 78% are singletons and the top ten take approximately 7%. This TCR derives from a woman in her twenties or thirties in good health and CMV-seropositive. The sequencing input was PBMCs.

CDR3 amino acids: CASSVGKYEQYF. The CDR3 coding sequence is TGCGCCAGCAGTGTTGGCAAGTACGAGCAGTACTTC. The V gene is TRBV10-2, the J gene TRBJ2-7; D is unresolved. The V and J ends lost 4 bases and 4 bases respectively, with 8 bases between them. Germline V lookup: CDR1 WSHSY, CDR2 SAAADI. The CDR3 consists of 12 residues.